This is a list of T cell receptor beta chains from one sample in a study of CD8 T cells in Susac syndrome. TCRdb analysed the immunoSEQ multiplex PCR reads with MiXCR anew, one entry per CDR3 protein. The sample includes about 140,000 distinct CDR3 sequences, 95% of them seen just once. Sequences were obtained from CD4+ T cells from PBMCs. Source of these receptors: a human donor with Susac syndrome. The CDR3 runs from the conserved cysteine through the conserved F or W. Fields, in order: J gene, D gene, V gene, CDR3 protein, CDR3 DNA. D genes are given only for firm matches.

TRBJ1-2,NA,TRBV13,CASSFSGANYGYTF,TGTGCCAGCAGCTTCTCAGGGGCTAACTATGGCTACACCTTC
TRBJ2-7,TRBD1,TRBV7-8,CASSQGPGGTGANEQYF,TGTGCCAGCAGCCAAGGGCCGGGGGGGACAGGGGCCAACGAGCAGTACTTC
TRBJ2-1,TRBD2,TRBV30,CAWSTSGRGEQFF,TGTGCCTGGTCGACTAGCGGGAGAGGTGAGCAGTTCTTC
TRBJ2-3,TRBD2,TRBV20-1,CSAKSGRGDTQYF,TGCAGTGCTAAGAGCGGGAGGGGAGATACGCAGTATTTT
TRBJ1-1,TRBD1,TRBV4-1,CASSRGGQGNTEAFF,TGCGCCAGCAGCCGCGGGGGACAGGGTAACACTGAAGCTTTCTTT
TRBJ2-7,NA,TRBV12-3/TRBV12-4,CASSTGFRNEQYF,TGTGCCAGCAGCACAGGTTTTAGGAACGAGCAGTACTTC
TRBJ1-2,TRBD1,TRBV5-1,CASSETGRTNYGYTF,TGCGCCAGCAGCGAGACAGGGCGAACTAACTATGGCTACACCTTC
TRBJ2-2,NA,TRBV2,CASTPDTGELFF,TGTGCCAGCACCCCCGATACCGGGGAGCTGTTTTTT
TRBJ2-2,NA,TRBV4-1,CASSQAQLAGHTGELFF,TGCGCCAGCAGCCAAGCGCAATTGGCAGGGCACACCGGGGAGCTGTTTTTT
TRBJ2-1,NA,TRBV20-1,CSARVGTGEVWNEQFF,TGCAGTGCTAGAGTTGGAACCGGGGAAGTATGGAATGAGCAGTTCTTC
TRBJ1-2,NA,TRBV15,CATSRGGGNYGYTF,TGTGCCACCAGCAGAGGCGGGGGGAACTATGGCTACACCTTC
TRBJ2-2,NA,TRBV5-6,CASSNGGEKNTGELFF,TGTGCCAGCAGCAACGGCGGGGAAAAGAACACCGGGGAGCTGTTTTTT
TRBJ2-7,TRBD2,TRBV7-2,CASSLGVSGSNQYF,TGTGCCAGCAGCTTAGGAGTTAGCGGGAGTAATCAGTACTTC
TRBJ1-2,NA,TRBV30,CAWSVPVGRRPDYGYTF,TGTGCCTGGAGTGTACCGGTCGGGCGGCGACCCGACTATGGCTACACCTTC
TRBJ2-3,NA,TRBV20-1,CSAPRGGTDTQYF,TGCAGTGCTCCGAGGGGTGGCACAGATACGCAGTATTTT
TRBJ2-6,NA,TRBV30,CAWSVEEAGANVLTF,TGTGCCTGGAGTGTGGAGGAAGCTGGGGCCAACGTCCTGACTTTC
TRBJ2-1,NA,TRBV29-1,CSVARDAGGVEQFF,TGCAGCGTCGCCCGGGACGCCGGTGGCGTTGAGCAGTTCTTC
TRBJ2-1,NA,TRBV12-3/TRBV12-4,CASSFSGAVEQFF,TGTGCCAGCAGTTTTTCAGGGGCGGTGGAGCAGTTCTTC